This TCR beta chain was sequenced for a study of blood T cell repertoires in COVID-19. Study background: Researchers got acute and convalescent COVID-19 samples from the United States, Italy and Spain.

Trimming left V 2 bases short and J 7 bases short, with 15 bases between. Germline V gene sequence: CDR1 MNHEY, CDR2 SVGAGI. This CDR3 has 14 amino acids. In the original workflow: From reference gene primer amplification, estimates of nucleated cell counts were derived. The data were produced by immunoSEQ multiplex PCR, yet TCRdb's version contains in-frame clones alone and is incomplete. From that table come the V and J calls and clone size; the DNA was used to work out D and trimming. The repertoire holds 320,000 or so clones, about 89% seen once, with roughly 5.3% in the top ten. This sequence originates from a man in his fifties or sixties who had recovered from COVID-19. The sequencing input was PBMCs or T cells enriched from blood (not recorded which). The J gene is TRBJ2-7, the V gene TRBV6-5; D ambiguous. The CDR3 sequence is CASSYDRPSGEQYF. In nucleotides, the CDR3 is TGTGCCAGCAGTTACGATAGACCTTCGGGTGAGCAGTACTTC.